One T cell receptor beta chain is described in this entry. A much bigger clone sits one base away, suggesting this may be a read error. This record comes from a study of molecular identifiers for immune sequencing clone quantification. Each CDR3 protein gets one entry after TCRdb re-called the PCR reads with MiXCR. This table holds just under 650,000 distinct CDR3 sequences, about 20% found once. Per germline, CDR1 LGHDT and CDR2 YNNKEL (reference sequence). The CDR3 has 14 amino acids. Sequenced material: naive CD8+ T cells from blood, with Jurkat cell RNA spiked in. Sample subset: FACS-sorted CD8+CD4-CCR7+CD45RA+ naive T cells. The rearrangement joins TRBV3-1 to TRBJ1-1, with a possible D match to TRBD1 (5 bases). The receptor was isolated from a human donor in good health. Some libraries in this study had Jurkat cell RNA spiked in. CDR3 residues: CASSSLISGTETFF. In DNA form, the CDR3 reads TGTGCCAGCAGCTCCTTAATAAGTGGGACTGAAACTTTCTTT.